This T cell receptor beta chain appears in the sequencing data of a study of response to subunit inactivated influenza vaccine. Whole-study results and caveats: Every seasonal influenza vaccination brings in few new T cells, the authors suggested.

This clonotype showed up just a few times. Its antigen is undetermined. Germline V gene lookup returns CDR1 SGHDT and CDR2 YYEEEE. Trimming removed 0 bases from V and 5 bases from J, with 14 bases in between. This CDR3 region has 15 residues. Each CDR3 protein is one row after TCRdb ran MiXCR on the RT-PCR reads. The profile shows 400,000 to 650,000 distinct CDR3 sequences, approximately 7.7% of them singletons. The chain combines TRBV5-6 with TRBJ1-2; D gene ambiguous. This sequence originates from a man in his fifties or sixties who received an inactivated influenza vaccine. This specimen was PBMCs from blood, taken less than 30 months after vaccination. CDR3 sequence (DNA): TGTGCCAGCAGCTTGGGAGCTACGGTGGGGTATGGCTACACCTTC. Its translation: CASSLGATVGYGYTF.